The 18 T cell receptor beta chains in this list originate from one sample, sequenced in a study of CD8 T cells in ankylosing spondylitis. TCRdb analysed the 5' RACE reads with MiXCR anew, one entry per CDR3 protein. Among approximately 220,000 distinct CDR3 sequences listed, 10% to 13% were seen once. Source material: blood, either unsorted or a sorted T cell fraction (not recorded which). These TCRs come from a male donor with ankylosing spondylitis or in good health (not recorded which).

This clonotype was seen more than once but under ten times. The V gene is TRBV7-9, the J gene TRBJ2-1; 12 positions agree with TRBD2. J lost 10 bases, V lost 3 bases, and 7 bases had no gene match. CDR1 is SEHNR and CDR2 is FQNEAQ in the germline V gene (reference sequence). This CDR3 has 15 residues. The CDR3 spells CASSLMTSGGTEQFF. CDR3 nucleotides: TGTGCCAGCAGCTTGATGACTAGCGGGGGAACGGAGCAGTTCTTC.

The table lists this clonotype with many counts. The rearrangement joins TRBV5-6 to TRBJ2-3; TRBD2 matches at 7 bases. The germline V gene encodes CDR1 SGHDT and CDR2 YYEEEE. The CDR3 consists of 15 residues. V was clipped by 0 bases and J by 5 bases; unmatched bases: 6. CDR3 DNA sequence: TGTGCCAGCAGCTTGGGGGTGGGGGGGGGAGATACGCAGTATTTT. Translating gives CASSLGVGGGDTQYF.

This clonotype was detected ten times or more. The DNA of the CDR3 is TGCGCCAGCAGTTGGCAGGGCGCCTCCACAGATACGCAGTATTTT. Protein: CASSWQGASTDTQYF. V and J are TRBV5-1 and TRBJ2-3; a possible D gene is TRBD1 (5 bases). This CDR3 spans 15 amino acids. Between the trimmed V and J ends, which lost 5 bases and 2 bases, there was a span of 15 bases. Germline lookup yields CDR1 SGHRS and CDR2 YFSETQ.

This clonotype was counted between two and nine times. The chain joins TRBV24-1 to TRBJ2-2; no definite D call. Per the germline V gene, CDR1 is KGHDR and CDR2 is SFDVKD. Trimming removed 3 bases from V and 6 bases from J, with 1 base in between. The CDR3 totals 11 residues. CDR3 residues: CATSDAGELFF. Here the CDR3 DNA reads TGTGCCACCAGTGATGCCGGGGAGCTGTTTTTT.

The sample holds many counts of this clonotype. The chain recombines TRBV20-1 with TRBJ2-1, with D possibly matching TRBD1 (5 bases). Trimming removed 0 bases at V and 8 bases at J, with 11 bases between. CDR1 and CDR2 from the germline V gene are DFQATT and SNEGSKA (reference sequence). This CDR3 is built from 13 residues. DNA for the CDR3: TGCAGTGCTAGAGAGACAGCTATCCATGAGCAGTTCTTC. Its translation is CSARETAIHEQFF.

The rearrangement links TRBV7-2 to TRBJ2-1, with 9 bases lining up with TRBD2. There are 16 residues in the CDR3. Germline lookup yields CDR1 SGHTA and CDR2 FQGNSA. V lost 3 bases, J lost 6 bases, and 9 bases stayed unmatched. Here the CDR3 reads CASSLLGAGGPNEQFF. In DNA, the CDR3 is TGTGCCAGCAGCTTGCTCGGGGCGGGGGGGCCCAATGAGCAGTTCTTC.

The chain couples TRBV24-1 to TRBJ2-7; TRBD1 agrees at 7 bases. Germline V gene data show CDR1 as KGHDR and CDR2 as SFDVKD. V shed 3 bases and J 2 bases; nucleotides not matched to a gene: 3. This CDR3 contains 14 residues. This CDR3 reads CATSDDRAPYEQYF. Here the CDR3 DNA reads TGTGCCACCAGTGATGACAGGGCCCCCTACGAGCAGTACTTC.

The chain combines TRBV27 with TRBJ2-2, with 11 bases lining up with TRBD1. Looked up from germline, CDR1 is MNHEY and CDR2 is SMNVEV (reference sequence). With V trimmed by 6 bases and J by 4 bases, 16 bases remained unmatched. The CDR3 covers 19 residues. CDR3 bases: TGTGCCAGCAGCTCCTTAGCGGGACAGGGGGGCTTAGCCACCGGGGAGCTGTTTTTT. Protein: CASSSLAGQGGLATGELFF.

This clonotype was observed at least ten times. The chain uses TRBV7-9 and TRBJ2-7, with 13 bases fitting TRBD2. The CDR3 runs 15 residues. Germline CDR1 reads SEHNR; CDR2 reads FQNEAQ (reference sequence). V shed 5 bases and J 2 bases; nucleotides not matched to a gene: 3. The CDR3, as DNA: TGTGCCAGCAGCATAGGGACTAGCGGGGCCTACGAGCAGTACTTC. Its protein is CASSIGTSGAYEQYF. Combining the CDR3 with reference TRBV7-9 and TRBJ2-7 gives the whole variable domain DTGVSQNPRHKITKRGQNVTFRCDPISEHNRLYWYRQTLGQGPEFLTYFQNEAQLEKSRLLSDRFSAERPKGSFSTLEIQRTEQGDSAMYLCASSIGTSGAYEQYFGPGTRLTVT.

This clonotype was seen repeatedly, ten times or more. The chain carries TRBV12-3 or TRBV12-4 and TRBJ2-5, with D perhaps matching TRBD1 (7 bases). The CDR3 has 13 residues. V was pared by 3 bases and J by 14 bases, with 19 bases between. The CDR3 DNA follows: TGTGCCAGCAGTTTGGAATACGGCGGGACAGCCTACTTC. It yields the protein CASSLEYGGTAYF.

This clonotype was seen repeatedly, ten times or more. This chain connects TRBV5-5 to TRBJ2-1; no firm D call. Germline assignment: CDR1 SGHKS and CDR2 YYEKEE (reference sequence). V was pared by 0 bases and J by 4 bases, with 14 bases between. This CDR3 has 16 residues. In DNA form, the CDR3 reads TGTGCCAGCAGCTTGGTGGCAGGAGAAATTTACAATGAGCAGTTCTTC. It encodes CASSLVAGEIYNEQFF.

At least ten counts were recorded for this clonotype. This chain uses TRBV5-6 with TRBJ2-5; D unclear. Trimming removed 4 bases from V and 2 bases from J, with 15 bases in between. This CDR3 comprises 15 residues. CDR1 and CDR2 from the germline V gene are SGHDT and YYEEEE. The chain's CDR3 is CASSPGMTGQETQYF. The DNA for the CDR3 is TGTGCCAGCAGCCCAGGCATGACTGGGCAAGAGACCCAGTACTTC.

There are many counts of this clonotype. This chain connects TRBV3-1 to TRBJ2-1; 9 bases fit TRBD1. With 6 bases clipped from V and 15 bases from J, the junction kept 6 bases outside the gene matches. The CDR3 runs to 11 residues. Germline values: CDR1 LGHDT, CDR2 YNNKEL (reference sequence). CDR3 nucleotide sequence: TGTGCCAGCAGATCACAGGGGGCCTGGTTCTTC. It codes for CASRSQGAWFF.

This clonotype was counted at least ten times. The chain is built from TRBV28 and TRBJ2-4, with TRBD1 matching over 11 bases. This CDR3 spans 15 amino acids. With 6 bases clipped from V and 3 bases from J, the junction kept 4 bases outside the gene matches. CDR1 is MDHEN, CDR2 SYDVKM, per germline. CDR3 amino acids: CASRGQGVGKNIQYF. For the CDR3, the DNA is TGTGCCAGCAGGGGACAGGGGGTTGGCAAAAACATTCAGTACTTC.

This clonotype was recorded a few times. The genes are TRBV5-1 and TRBJ1-5; D gene unclear. The CDR3 totals 15 residues. The ends were cut back, 1 base at V and 1 base at J, with 9 bases in the middle. The germline V gene encodes CDR1 SGHRS and CDR2 YFSETQ. The CDR3 sequence: CASSLNRASNQPQHF. As DNA, the CDR3 is TGCGCCAGCAGCTTGAACAGAGCCAGCAATCAGCCCCAGCATTTT.

This clonotype was found many times. The chain combines TRBV7-8 with TRBJ2-5, with 7 bases that match TRBD1. The trim removed 5 bases at V and 0 bases at J, leaving 3 bases unmatched. Germline V CDR1 and CDR2: SGHVS, FQNEAQ. The CDR3 loop spans 14 amino acids. DNA for the CDR3: TGTGCCAGCAGCACCGGACAGGACCAAGAGACCCAGTACTTC. Translation: CASSTGQDQETQYF.

This clonotype was counted between two and nine times. V and J are TRBV9 and TRBJ2-5; D possibly matches TRBD1 or TRBD2 (5 bases each). Trimming pared 7 bases from V and 1 base from J, leaving 11 bases between. The CDR3 is made up of 13 amino acids. CDR1 and CDR2 (germline): SGDLS, YYNGEE. The CDR3 DNA follows: TGTGCCAGCGGGGACGGCCCCCAAGAGACCCAGTACTTC. It translates to CASGDGPQETQYF.

The chain links TRBV29-1 to TRBJ2-3; no reliable D call. Trimming cost V 1 base and J 2 bases, with 13 bases left between them. The CDR3 covers 15 residues. Germline loops: CDR1 SQVTM, CDR2 ANQGSEA. The CDR3 sequence: CSVEGVFGVTDTQYF. The CDR3 DNA follows: TGCAGCGTTGAAGGTGTCTTCGGAGTCACAGATACGCAGTATTTT.